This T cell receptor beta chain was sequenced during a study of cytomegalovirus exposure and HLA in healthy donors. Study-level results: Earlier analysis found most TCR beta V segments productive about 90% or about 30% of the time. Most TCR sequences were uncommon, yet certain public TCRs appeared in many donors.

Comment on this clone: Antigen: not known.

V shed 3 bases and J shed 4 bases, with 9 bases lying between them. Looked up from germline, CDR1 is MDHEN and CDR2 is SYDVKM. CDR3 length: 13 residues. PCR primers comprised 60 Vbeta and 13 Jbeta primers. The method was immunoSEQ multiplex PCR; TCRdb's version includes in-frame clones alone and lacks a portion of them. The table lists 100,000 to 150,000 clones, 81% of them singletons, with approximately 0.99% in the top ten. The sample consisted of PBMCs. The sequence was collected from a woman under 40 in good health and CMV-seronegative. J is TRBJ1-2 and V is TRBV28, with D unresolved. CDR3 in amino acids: CASSLTAVYGYTF. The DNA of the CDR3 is TGTGCCAGCAGTTTGACGGCGGTCTATGGCTACACCTTC.